Following are 22 T cell receptor beta chains from one sample sequenced in a study of CD8+CD57+ T cells in acquired aplastic anemia. Individuals selected for sequencing had exhibited CD8+CD57+ cell expansion on flow cytometry. Investigators profiled TCR beta VDJ and CDR3 from genomic DNA template. TCRdb reprocessed the reads via MiXCR and lists one record per CDR3 protein. The sample has 150,000 or so distinct CDR3 sequences; 45% to 50% are singletons. Sequenced input: sorted CD4+, CD8+, or CD8+CD57+ T cells (not recorded which) from PBMCs. These receptors originate from a human donor with aplastic anemia.

The rearrangement uses TRBV20-1 and TRBJ2-5, with TRBD2 matching 8 bases. Trimming at V came to 7 bases and at J to 5 bases, leaving 12 bases not matched to a gene. The germline V gene has CDR1 DFQATT and CDR2 SNEGSKA (reference sequence). The CDR3 loop spans 14 amino acids. CDR3 amino acids: CSVPAGAGVETQYF. The DNA of the CDR3 is TGCAGTGTTCCAGCGGGAGCCGGGGTGGAGACCCAGTACTTC.

For this clonotype: Being one base from a much bigger clone, this may be a read error. J is TRBJ1-2 and V is TRBV10-3; D is undetermined. Between the trimmed V and J ends, which lost 5 bases and 5 bases, there was a span of 3 bases. The CDR3 has 10 amino acids. Germline-derived CDR1 and CDR2 are ENHRY and SYGVKD. The CDR3 here is CAISWYGYTF. Here the CDR3 DNA reads TGTGCCATCAGTTGGTATGGCTACACCTTC.

The rearrangement uses TRBV29-1 and TRBJ1-1; no clear D. Germline CDR1 is SQVTM and CDR2 is ANQGSEA. The CDR3 runs to 12 residues. Trimming shortened V by 8 bases and J by 1 base, and 11 bases separated the two germline ends. The CDR3 spells CSFFGENTEAFF. The CDR3 DNA sequence: TGCAGCTTCTTTGGTGAGAACACTGAAGCTTTCTTT.

The gene calls are TRBV19 and TRBJ1-2; D call uncertain. Trimming shortened V by 6 bases and J by 3 bases, and 20 bases separated the two germline ends. Germline CDR1 is LNHDA and CDR2 is SQIVND (reference sequence). This CDR3 is built from 16 residues. The CDR3, as DNA: TGTGCCAGTAGAGTTACCCGACAAGCCCCTGACTATGGCTACACCTTC. Residues: CASRVTRQAPDYGYTF. Using reference TRBV19 and TRBJ1-2 for the parts outside the CDR3, the full variable domain is DGGITQSPKYLFRKEGQNVTLSCEQNLNHDAMYWYRQDPGQGLRLIYYSQIVNDFQKGDIAEGYSVSREKKESFPLTVTSAQKNPTAFYLCASRVTRQAPDYGYTFGSGTRLTVV.

This clonotype has ten or more counts. The chain joins TRBV13 to TRBJ1-4; TRBD1 matches 8 bases. Germline loops: CDR1 PRHDT, CDR2 FYEKMQ (reference sequence). Trimming took 10 bases from V and 0 from J; bases not matched to a gene: 1. There are 13 residues in the CDR3. The CDR3 bases are TGTGCCACGACAGGGGCAACTAATGAAAAACTGTTTTTT. The encoded protein is CATTGATNEKLFF.

Of note for this clonotype: Just one base apart from a much larger clone, this may be a read error. This chain connects TRBV10-3 to TRBJ1-1; 8 nucleotides match TRBD1. From germline, CDR1 is ENHRY and CDR2 SYGVKD. This CDR3 contains 13 residues. The CDR3 region has the DNA TGTGCCAGCAGTGTCGGACAGGGCAATGTAGCTTTCTTT. Translating it yields CASSVGQGNVAFF.

This clonotype has only one observation. The rearrangement links TRBV20-1 to TRBJ2-1, with 10 nucleotides matching TRBD2. The germline CDR1 and CDR2 sequences are DFQATT and SNEGSKA (reference sequence). The length of the CDR3 is 14 residues. The junction had 3 bases not matched to a gene; V was cut back by 3 bases and J by 4 bases. The CDR3 coding sequence is TGCAGTGCTAGGACTAGCGGGTTGTACAATGAGCAGTTCTTC. Its translation is CSARTSGLYNEQFF.

This clonotype was found a few times. This may stem from a read error, because a much larger clone lies one nucleotide away. The gene calls are TRBV5-1 and TRBJ2-7, with 9 bases that match TRBD2. This CDR3 is built from 16 residues. The V and J ends lost 4 bases and 3 bases, in that order; junction bases with no gene match: 11. CDR1 and CDR2 (germline): SGHRS, YFSETQ. The CDR3 DNA reads as TGCGCCAGCAGCCCTGGACTAGCGCGGCATGACTACGAGCAGTACTTC. This sequence encodes CASSPGLARHDYEQYF.

CDR3 residues: CASSYAGTENSPLHF. As DNA, the CDR3 is TGTGCCAGCAGCTATGCCGGGACAGAGAATTCACCCCTCCACTTT. The genes are TRBV7-9 and TRBJ1-6; the match to TRBD1 covers 7 bases. CDR3 size: 15 residues. V trimming: 4 bases; J trimming: 7 bases; junction bases outside the gene matches: 7. Per the germline V gene, CDR1 is SEHNR and CDR2 is FQNEAQ (reference sequence). The variable domain in full, with the rest retrieved from reference TRBV7-9 and TRBJ1-6, is DTGVSQNPRHKITKRGQNVTFRCDPISEHNRLYWYRQTLGQGPEFLTYFQNEAQLEKSRLLSDRFSAERPKGSFSTLEIQRTEQGDSAMYLCASSYAGTENSPLHFGNGTRLTVT.

The chain employs TRBV5-6 and TRBJ1-1; D gene unclear. Trimming stripped 5 bases from V and 1 base from J, with 12 bases between. The CDR3 has 14 residues. Germline CDR1 SGHDT, CDR2 YYEEEE. CDR3 residues: CASSFVGSNTEAFF. The CDR3 region has the DNA TGTGCCAGCAGTTTTGTAGGGTCGAACACTGAAGCTTTCTTT.

There are a few counts of this clonotype. Since a much larger clone is just one base distant, this may be a read error. This sequence joins TRBV9 and TRBJ2-3, with 8 bases that match TRBD2. The CDR3 loop spans 16 amino acids. Germline V lookup: CDR1 SGDLS, CDR2 YYNGEE. CDR3 coding DNA: TGTGCCAGCAGCGTAGATGAGCGGGAGTTGGTTGATACGCGGTATTTT. Protein product: CASSVDERELVDTRYF.

J is TRBJ1-3 and V is TRBV24-1; 7 bases agree with TRBD1. J lost 5 bases, V lost 5 bases, and 5 bases had no gene match. The CDR3 consists of 14 residues. The germline V gene encodes CDR1 KGHDR and CDR2 SFDVKD. The CDR3 spells CATSALDRRNTIYF. The CDR3, as DNA: TGTGCCACCAGTGCCTTGGACAGGAGAAACACCATATATTTT.

CDR3 residues: CASSQGTMSETQYF. Written as DNA, the CDR3 is TGTGCCAGCAGCCAGGGGACTATGTCAGAGACCCAGTACTTC. The chain has TRBV25-1 and TRBJ2-5; weak D call: TRBD2 (7 bases). The germline gives CDR1 MGHDK, CDR2 SYGVNS. The CDR3 length is 14 residues. With 6 bases removed from V and 4 bases from J, the gap between germline ends came to 15 bases.

This clonotype was seen just once. This may be a read error, as it is one base from a much larger clone. V usage is TRBV24-1 and J usage is TRBJ2-1; tentatively, D is TRBD1 or TRBD2 (6 bases each). This CDR3 spans 14 amino acids. Trimming took off 5 bases at V and 10 bases at J, with 17 bases between the two ends. The germline gives CDR1 KGHDR, CDR2 SFDVKD. CDR3 region: CATSVSGGADEQFF. The CDR3 DNA reads TGTGCCACCAGTGTATCCGGGGGCGCAGACGAGCAGTTCTTC.

The J gene is TRBJ2-7, the V gene TRBV24-1; TRBD1 matches 9 bases. Per germline, CDR1 KGHDR and CDR2 SFDVKD. This CDR3 has 13 residues. The ends lost 6 bases at V and 6 bases at J; junction bases unmatched: 5. The DNA for the CDR3 is TGTGCCACCAGTTCGTGGGGACAGGGCGAGCAGTACTTC. Amino acid sequence: CATSSWGQGEQYF.

This clonotype has ten or more counts. The chain carries TRBV25-1 and TRBJ2-5, with D perhaps matching TRBD1 (5 bases). Germline-derived CDR1 and CDR2 are MGHDK and SYGVNS. The CDR3 contains 15 residues. V gave up 4 bases and J gave up 2 bases, with 14 bases separating them. As DNA, the CDR3 is TGTGCCAGCAGTGGCCCCTTCACAGGACAAGAGACCCAGTACTTC. This gives the protein CASSGPFTGQETQYF.

This rearrangement joins TRBV20-1 to TRBJ2-3; D unclear. V lost 3 bases and J lost 0, with 10 bases in between. Germline CDR1 reads DFQATT; CDR2 reads SNEGSKA (reference sequence). This CDR3 has 14 residues. The CDR3 region has the DNA TGCAGTGCTAGTACGGGCGGTAGCACAGATACGCAGTATTTT. It translates to CSASTGGSTDTQYF.

There are many counts of this clonotype. The V gene is TRBV12-3 or TRBV12-4, the J gene TRBJ2-7; 7 bases are a match to TRBD1. The CDR3 length is 12 residues. J was trimmed by 6 bases and V by 3 bases; bases with no gene match: 2. The CDR3 loop is CASSLGTAEQYF. Written as DNA, the CDR3 is TGTGCCAGCAGTTTGGGGACAGCCGAGCAGTACTTC.

Points on this clonotype: This sequence may be a read error, since a much larger clone differs from it by one base. J is TRBJ2-1 and V is TRBV2; D is tentatively TRBD1 or TRBD2 (5 bases each). Deletions cut 6 bases from V and 1 base from J, with 13 bases between. Germline lookup yields CDR1 SNHLY and CDR2 FYNNEI. The CDR3 is made up of 15 amino acids. The CDR3 sequence: CASSPGPGSYNEQFF. In nucleotides, the CDR3 is TGTGCCAGCAGCCCGGGACCCGGGTCCTACAATGAGCAGTTCTTC. Full variable domain (missing parts from reference TRBV2 and TRBJ2-1): EPEVTQTPSHQVTQMGQEVILRCVPISNHLYFYWYRQILGQKVEFLVSFYNNEISEKSEIFDDQFSVERPDGSNFTLKIRSTKLEDSAMYFCASSPGPGSYNEQFFGPGTRLTVL.

There are many counts of this clonotype. The chain recombines TRBV6-1 with TRBJ2-7; TRBD1 might be the D (6 bases). Germline assignment: CDR1 MNHNS and CDR2 SASEGT. The germline V and J ends were trimmed by 6 bases and 2 bases, with 11 bases remaining between them. This CDR3 has 13 residues. CDR3: CASSSDSTYEQYF. In DNA form, the CDR3 reads TGTGCCAGCAGCTCGGACAGTACCTACGAGCAGTACTTC.

To note about this clonotype: A read error may account for a junction end that differs from germline. The chain has TRBV10-3 and TRBJ2-1, with TRBD2 matching over 8 bases. Germline-derived CDR1 and CDR2 are ENHRY and SYGVKD. The CDR3 contains 13 residues. The CDR3 sequence: CAIEREKHNEQFF. For the CDR3, the DNA is TGTGCCATAGAGCGGGAGAAGCACAATGAGCAATTCTTC.

The CDR3 DNA follows: TGTGCCAGCAGCCCAGTTGGGGGCTGGGGCAATCAGCCCCAGCATTTT. Protein: CASSPVGGWGNQPQHF. This chain links TRBV11-1 with TRBJ1-5, with a tentative D call TRBD1 (6 bases). V shed 5 bases and J shed 2 bases, with 16 bases lying between them. The CDR3 has 16 residues. The germline V gene has CDR1 SGHAT and CDR2 FQDESV (reference sequence).